This T cell receptor (beta chain) was identified in a study of blood T cell repertoires in COVID-19 (dated by TCRdb to the early 2020s). Regarding the research as a whole: Samples covering the acute and convalescent phases of COVID-19 were provided by collaborators in the United States, Italy and Spain. HLA class I and class II types, where available, came from metadata supplied by the sample provider rather than from assay-based typing. Deeply sampled blood TCRbeta repertoires from subjects exposed to, actively infected with, or recovered from COVID-19 were included in the dataset. The material from the prospective study consisted of cDNA or gDNA derived from T cells, B-cell-depleted T cells, or PBMCs. Samples came from the ongoing ImmuneRACE study (first 160 participants) plus 1,254 subjects from 6 global collaborators. The repertoires were made available in a free public database intended to serve as a resource for research on the immune response to SARS-CoV-2. Sample metadata almost always included a de-identified subject ID, COVID-19 status, age in years and sex.

Of note for this clone: Which antigen it targets is not known. No base quality information exists; no much larger clone differs at one position.

TCRbeta CDR3 regions were amplified from genomic DNA by means of the immunoSEQ Assay, a bias-controlled multiplex PCR. The source study handled its data this way. Nucleated cell counts per sample were estimated from amplification of reference gene primers within the assay. To quantify the absolute abundance of each unique TCRbeta CDR3 rearrangement, sequence reads were collapsed and filtered. For each sample, productive Simpson clonality was calculated as the square root of Simpson's diversity index over productive rearrangements. The clones in this table, taken by TCRdb from immuneACCESS, are in-frame only. Not every clone is retained; where verified, under half of the shortfall comes from an unresolved V gene, and the cause of the rest is unknown. D and trimming were read from the DNA, whereas the V and J calls and clone size are those reported in that table. The sample table records 150,000 or so clones; 88% of these occur just once. Clones ranked in the top ten supply about 9.3% of the sample.

Collaborating institutions collected whole blood in K2EDTA tubes following their own protocols. For TCRbeta analysis, collaborators shipped samples in one of three forms: frozen whole blood, isolated PBMCs, or DNA extracted from either of those sample types. V and J are truncated by 6 bases and 4 bases respectively, leaving an intervening sequence of 15 bases. Its CDR3 holds 14 amino acids, cysteine through phenylalanine. Of all the DNA, just the CDR3 is kept, 42 bases in frame from base 1. The CDR1 and CDR2 encoded by the germline V gene are SNHLY and FYNNEI. Here is what the overall study found, with its caveats: Clinical and demographic metadata were provided uncurated, with the amount varying by source and participant.

Here the chain combines TRBV2 and TRBJ1-1; no confident D gene assignment can be made. The receptor comes from a man between 50 and 59 years old with acute or convalescent COVID-19. Sequenced material: peripheral blood. The CDR3 is CASRAGDGGTEAFF. The DNA sequence reads TGTGCCAGCAGGGCCGGGGATGGAGGCACTGAAGCTTTCTTT.